This T cell receptor (beta chain) was obtained from a study of T cell responses to AZD1222 COVID-19 vaccine. Comment on this clone: The antigen is undetermined.

Germline assignment: CDR1 SGHRS and CDR2 YFSETQ. V shed 1 base and J 1 base; nucleotides not matched to a gene: 5. The CDR3 sequence is 16 residues long. Only in-frame clones appear in the TCRdb table, and some are missing; sequencing was by immunoSEQ multiplex PCR. The data contain about 150,000 clones, around 85% of them singletons. Whole-study results and caveats: Across the whole spike, CD4 TCRs peaked at regions 160-218 and 743-854. Just five to seven people given AZD1222 tested seropositive at baseline. Two AZD1222 doses significantly raised spike-specific TCR breadth and depth over controls.

The V call is TRBV5-1, the J call TRBJ1-3, with 7 nucleotides matching TRBD1. The material was peripheral blood, obtained on day 0 of MenACWY control vaccination. This sequence was found in an adult in good health. In DNA, the CDR3 is TGCGCCAGCAGCTTGAACGCAGGGGGGTCTGGAAACACCATATATTTT. The encoded protein is CASSLNAGGSGNTIYF.